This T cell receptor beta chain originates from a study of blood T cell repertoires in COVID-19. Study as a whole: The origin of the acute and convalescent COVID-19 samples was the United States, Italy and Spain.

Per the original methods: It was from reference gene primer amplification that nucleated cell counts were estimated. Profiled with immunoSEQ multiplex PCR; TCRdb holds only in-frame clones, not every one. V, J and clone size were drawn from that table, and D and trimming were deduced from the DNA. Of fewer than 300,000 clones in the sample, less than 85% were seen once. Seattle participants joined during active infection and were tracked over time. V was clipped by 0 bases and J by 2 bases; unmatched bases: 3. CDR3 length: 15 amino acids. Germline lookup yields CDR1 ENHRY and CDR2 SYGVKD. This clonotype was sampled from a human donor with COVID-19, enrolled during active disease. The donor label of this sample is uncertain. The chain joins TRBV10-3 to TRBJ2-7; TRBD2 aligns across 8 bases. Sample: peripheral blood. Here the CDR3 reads CAISESTSGPYEQYF. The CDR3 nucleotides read TGTGCCATCAGTGAGTCAACTAGCGGACCCTACGAGCAGTACTTC.